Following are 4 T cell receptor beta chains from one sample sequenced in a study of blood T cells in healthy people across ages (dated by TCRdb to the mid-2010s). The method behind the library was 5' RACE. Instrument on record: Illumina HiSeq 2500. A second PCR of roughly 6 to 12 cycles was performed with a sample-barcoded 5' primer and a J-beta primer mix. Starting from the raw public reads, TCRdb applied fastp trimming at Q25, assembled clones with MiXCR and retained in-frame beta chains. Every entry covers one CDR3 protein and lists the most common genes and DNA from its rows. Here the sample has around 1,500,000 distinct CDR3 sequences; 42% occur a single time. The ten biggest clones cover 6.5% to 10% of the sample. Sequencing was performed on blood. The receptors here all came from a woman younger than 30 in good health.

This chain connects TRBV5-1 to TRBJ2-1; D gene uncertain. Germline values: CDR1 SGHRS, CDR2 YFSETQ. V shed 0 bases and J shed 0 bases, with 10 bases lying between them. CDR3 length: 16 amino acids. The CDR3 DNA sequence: TGCGCCAGCAGCTTGGTTGGGCGAAGCTCCTACAATGAGCAGTTCTTC. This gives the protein CASSLVGRSSYNEQFF. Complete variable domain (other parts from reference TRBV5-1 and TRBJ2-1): KAGVTQTPRYLIKTRGQQVTLSCSPISGHRSVSWYQQTPGQGLQFLFEYFSETQRNKGNFPGRFSGRQFSNSRSEMNVSTLELGDSALYLCASSLVGRSSYNEQFFGPGTRLTVL.

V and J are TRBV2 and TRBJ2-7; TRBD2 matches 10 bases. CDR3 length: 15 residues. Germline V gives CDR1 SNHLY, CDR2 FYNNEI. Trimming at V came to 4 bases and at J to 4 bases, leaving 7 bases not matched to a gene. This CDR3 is CASSAERGGDYEQYF. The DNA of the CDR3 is TGTGCCAGCAGTGCGGAGCGGGGGGGCGATTACGAGCAGTACTTC. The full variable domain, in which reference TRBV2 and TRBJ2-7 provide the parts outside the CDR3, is EPEVTQTPSHQVTQMGQEVILRCVPISNHLYFYWYRQILGQKVEFLVSFYNNEISEKSEIFDDQFSVERPDGSNFTLKIRSTKLEDSAMYFCASSAERGGDYEQYFGPGTRLTVT.

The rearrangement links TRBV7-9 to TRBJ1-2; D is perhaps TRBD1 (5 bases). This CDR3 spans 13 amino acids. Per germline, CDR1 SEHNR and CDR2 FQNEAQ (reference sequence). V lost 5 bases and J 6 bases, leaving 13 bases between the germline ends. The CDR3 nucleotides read TGTGCCAGCAGCCGGGGACCCCCCGATGGCTACACCTTC. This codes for CASSRGPPDGYTF.

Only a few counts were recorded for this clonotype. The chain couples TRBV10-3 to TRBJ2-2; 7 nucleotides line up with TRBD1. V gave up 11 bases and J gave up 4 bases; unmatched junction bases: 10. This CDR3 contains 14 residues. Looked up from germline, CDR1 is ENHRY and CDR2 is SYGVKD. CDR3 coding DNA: TGTGCCTCACTAGGGACAGCCGTCACCGGGGAGCTGTTTTTT. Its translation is CASLGTAVTGELFF.